This T cell receptor (beta chain) appears in the sequencing data of a study of OX40 agonist ivuxolimab in advanced cancers. Looking at the study overall: Patients enrolled in dose escalation were diagnosed with hepatocellular carcinoma, melanoma, renal cell or head and neck cancer.

Germline V CDR1 and CDR2: SEHNR, FQNEAQ (reference sequence). Trimming left V 1 base short and J 10 bases short, with 7 bases between. The CDR3 totals 12 residues. This clone has just one count. The antigen is not known. The study's findings and limits: Individuals who were partial responders at 0.1-3.0 mg/kg had clonal expansion that ranked among the lowest. CD4+ and CD8+ T cells in blood underwent clonal expansion by week 6 at 0.1 to 3.0 mg/kg. Expanded clones tended on average to be more numerous among CD8+ T cells than CD4+.

Generated by immunoSEQ multiplex PCR, the TCRdb table keeps only in-frame clones and is missing some. The sample yields roughly 70,000 clones, 88% seen once. The rearrangement joins TRBV7-9 to TRBJ1-4; D is perhaps TRBD1 (5 bases). This TCR was recovered from an adult with an advanced solid tumor such as melanoma, head and neck, liver or kidney cancer. Sequenced material: CD4+ or CD8+ T cells sorted from blood, taken in a trial of the OX40 agonist ivuxolimab. CDR3: CASSLGGGKLFF. CDR3 in DNA: TGTGCCAGCAGCTTAGGGGGGGGAAAACTGTTTTTT.